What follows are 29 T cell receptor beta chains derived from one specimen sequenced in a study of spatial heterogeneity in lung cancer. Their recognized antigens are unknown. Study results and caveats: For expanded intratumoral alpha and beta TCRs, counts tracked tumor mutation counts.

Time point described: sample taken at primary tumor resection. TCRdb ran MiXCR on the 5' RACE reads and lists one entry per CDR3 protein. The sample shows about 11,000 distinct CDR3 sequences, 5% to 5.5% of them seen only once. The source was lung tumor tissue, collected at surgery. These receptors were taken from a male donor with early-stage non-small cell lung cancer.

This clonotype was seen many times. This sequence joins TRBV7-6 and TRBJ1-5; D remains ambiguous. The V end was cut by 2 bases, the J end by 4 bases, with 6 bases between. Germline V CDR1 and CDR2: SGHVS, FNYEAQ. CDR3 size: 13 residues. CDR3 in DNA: TGTGCCAGCAGCTTATCCTTTAATCAGCCCCAGCATTTT. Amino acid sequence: CASSLSFNQPQHF.

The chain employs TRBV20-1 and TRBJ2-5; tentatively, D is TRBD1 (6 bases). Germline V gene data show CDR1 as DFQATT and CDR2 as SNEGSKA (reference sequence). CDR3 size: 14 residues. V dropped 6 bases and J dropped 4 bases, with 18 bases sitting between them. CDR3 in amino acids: CSARPGQRRETQYF. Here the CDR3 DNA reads TGCAGTGCCCGACCGGGACAAAGGAGAGAGACCCAGTACTTC.

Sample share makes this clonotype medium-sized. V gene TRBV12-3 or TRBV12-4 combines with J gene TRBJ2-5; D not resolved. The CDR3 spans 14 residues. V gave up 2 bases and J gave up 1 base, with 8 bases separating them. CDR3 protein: CASSLPATQETQYF. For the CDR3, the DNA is TGTGCCAGCAGTTTACCCGCTACCCAAGAGACCCAGTACTTC.

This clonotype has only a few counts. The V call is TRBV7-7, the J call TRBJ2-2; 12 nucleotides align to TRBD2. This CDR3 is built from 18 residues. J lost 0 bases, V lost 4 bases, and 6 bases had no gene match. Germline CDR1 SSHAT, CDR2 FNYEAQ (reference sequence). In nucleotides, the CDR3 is TGTGCCAGCAGCTCCCGGACTAGCGGGAACACGAACACCGGGGAGCTGTTTTTT. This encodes CASSSRTSGNTNTGELFF.

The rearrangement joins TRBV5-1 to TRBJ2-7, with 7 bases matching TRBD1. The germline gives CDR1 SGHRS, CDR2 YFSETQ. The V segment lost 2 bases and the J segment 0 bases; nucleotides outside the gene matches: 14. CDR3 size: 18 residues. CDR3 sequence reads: CASSFSTGSPLSSYEQYF. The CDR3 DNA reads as TGCGCCAGCAGCTTTTCGACAGGGAGCCCCTTGAGCTCCTACGAGCAGTACTTC.

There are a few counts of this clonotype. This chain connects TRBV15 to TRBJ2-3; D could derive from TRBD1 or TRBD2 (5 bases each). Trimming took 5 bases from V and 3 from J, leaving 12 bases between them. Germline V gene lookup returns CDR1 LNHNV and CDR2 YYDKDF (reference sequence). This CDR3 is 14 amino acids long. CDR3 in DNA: TGTGCCACCAGCCCCACGGGGCCTACAGATACGCAGTATTTT. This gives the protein CATSPTGPTDTQYF.

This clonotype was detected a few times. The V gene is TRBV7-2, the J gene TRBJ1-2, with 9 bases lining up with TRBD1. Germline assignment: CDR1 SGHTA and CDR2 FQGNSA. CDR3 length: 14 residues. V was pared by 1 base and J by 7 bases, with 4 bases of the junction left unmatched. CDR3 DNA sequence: TGTGCCAGCAGCTTAGGGGGACAGGGATCTGGCTACACCTTC. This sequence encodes CASSLGGQGSGYTF.

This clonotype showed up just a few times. The CDR3 DNA is TGCAGTGCTCCAGGCCGGGCCCCGCCCTACGAGCAGTACTTC. Residues: CSAPGRAPPYEQYF. This chain uses TRBV20-1 with TRBJ2-7; the D is unclear. V dropped 5 bases and J dropped 2 bases, with 16 bases sitting between them. CDR3 size: 14 residues. In germline, CDR1 is DFQATT, CDR2 SNEGSKA (reference sequence).

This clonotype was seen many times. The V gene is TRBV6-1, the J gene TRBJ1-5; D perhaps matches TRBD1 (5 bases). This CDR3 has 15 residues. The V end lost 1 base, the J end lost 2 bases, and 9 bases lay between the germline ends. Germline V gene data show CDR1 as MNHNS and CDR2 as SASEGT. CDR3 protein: CASSEEAGGNQPQHF. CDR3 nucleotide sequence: TGTGCCAGCAGTGAAGAAGCGGGGGGCAATCAGCCCCAGCATTTT.

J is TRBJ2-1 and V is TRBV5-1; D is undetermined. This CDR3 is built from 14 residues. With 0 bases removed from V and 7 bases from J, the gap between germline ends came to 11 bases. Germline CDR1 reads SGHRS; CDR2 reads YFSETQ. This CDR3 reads CASSLARQPNEQFF. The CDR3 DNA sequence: TGCGCCAGCAGCTTGGCCCGGCAGCCTAATGAGCAGTTCTTC.

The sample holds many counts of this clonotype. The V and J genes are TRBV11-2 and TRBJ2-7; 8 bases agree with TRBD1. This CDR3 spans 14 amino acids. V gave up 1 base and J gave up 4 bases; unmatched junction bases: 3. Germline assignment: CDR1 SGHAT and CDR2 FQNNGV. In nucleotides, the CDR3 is TGTGCCAGCAGCTTAGTCAGGGGGCCGTACGAGCAGTACTTC. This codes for CASSLVRGPYEQYF.

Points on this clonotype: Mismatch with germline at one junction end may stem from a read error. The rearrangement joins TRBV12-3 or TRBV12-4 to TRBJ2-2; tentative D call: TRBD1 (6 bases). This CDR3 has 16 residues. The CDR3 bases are TGTGCCAGCAGCCGGACAGTTTACGGGAACTCCGGGGAGCTGTTTTTT. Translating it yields CASSRTVYGNSGELFF.

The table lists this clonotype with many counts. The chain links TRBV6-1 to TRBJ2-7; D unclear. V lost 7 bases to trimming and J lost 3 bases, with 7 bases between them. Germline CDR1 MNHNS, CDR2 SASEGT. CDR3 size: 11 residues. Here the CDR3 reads CASTHSYEQYF. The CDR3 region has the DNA TGTGCCAGCACCCACAGCTACGAGCAGTACTTC.

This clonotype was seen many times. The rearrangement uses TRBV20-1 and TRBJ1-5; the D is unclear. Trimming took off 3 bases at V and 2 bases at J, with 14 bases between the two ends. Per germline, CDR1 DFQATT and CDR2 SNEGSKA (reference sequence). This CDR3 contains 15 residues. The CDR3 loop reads CSASIGPHGNQPQHF. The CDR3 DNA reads TGCAGTGCTAGTATCGGACCACATGGCAATCAGCCCCAGCATTTT.

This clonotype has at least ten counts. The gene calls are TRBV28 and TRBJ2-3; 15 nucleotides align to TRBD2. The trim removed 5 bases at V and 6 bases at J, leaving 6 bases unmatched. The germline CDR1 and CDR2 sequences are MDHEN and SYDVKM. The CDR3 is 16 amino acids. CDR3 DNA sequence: TGTGCCAGCAGTCCCGGGACTAGCGGGAGGAGGGATACGCAGTATTTT. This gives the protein CASSPGTSGRRDTQYF.

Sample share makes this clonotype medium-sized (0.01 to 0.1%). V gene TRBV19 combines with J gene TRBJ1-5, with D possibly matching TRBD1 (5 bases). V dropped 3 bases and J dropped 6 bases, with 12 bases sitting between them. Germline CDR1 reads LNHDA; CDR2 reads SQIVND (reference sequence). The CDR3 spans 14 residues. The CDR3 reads CASSIAGWAQPQHF. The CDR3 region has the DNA TGTGCCAGTAGTATTGCAGGGTGGGCTCAGCCCCAGCATTTT.

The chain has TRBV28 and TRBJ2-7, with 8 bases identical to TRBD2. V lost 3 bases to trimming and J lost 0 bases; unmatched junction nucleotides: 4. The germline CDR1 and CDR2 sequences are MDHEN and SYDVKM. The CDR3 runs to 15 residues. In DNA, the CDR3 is TGTGCCAGCAGTTTCTCGGGAGGGAGCTCCTACGAGCAGTACTTC. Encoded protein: CASSFSGGSSYEQYF.

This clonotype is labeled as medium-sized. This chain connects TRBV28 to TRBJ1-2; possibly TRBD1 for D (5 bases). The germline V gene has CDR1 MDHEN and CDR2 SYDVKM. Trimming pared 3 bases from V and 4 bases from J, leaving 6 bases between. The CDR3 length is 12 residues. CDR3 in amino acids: CASSLGGYGYTF. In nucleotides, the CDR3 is TGTGCCAGCAGTTTGGGGGGCTATGGCTACACCTTC.

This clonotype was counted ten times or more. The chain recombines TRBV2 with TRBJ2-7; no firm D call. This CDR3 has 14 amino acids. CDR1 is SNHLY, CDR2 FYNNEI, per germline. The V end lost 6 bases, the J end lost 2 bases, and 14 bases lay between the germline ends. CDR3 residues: CASRYLPGPYEQYF. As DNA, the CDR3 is TGTGCCAGCAGATACCTCCCTGGCCCCTACGAGCAGTACTTC.

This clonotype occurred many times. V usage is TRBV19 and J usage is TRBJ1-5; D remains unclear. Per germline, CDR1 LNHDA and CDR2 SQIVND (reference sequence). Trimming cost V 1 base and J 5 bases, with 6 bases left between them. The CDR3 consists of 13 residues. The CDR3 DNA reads TGTGCCAGTAGTATAGGCCTTGATCAGCCCCAGCATTTT. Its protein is CASSIGLDQPQHF.

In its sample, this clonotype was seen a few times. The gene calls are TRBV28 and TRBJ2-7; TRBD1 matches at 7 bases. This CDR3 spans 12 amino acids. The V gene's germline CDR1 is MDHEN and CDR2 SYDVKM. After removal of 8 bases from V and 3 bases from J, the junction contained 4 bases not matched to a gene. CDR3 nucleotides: TGTGCCAGCGGGACAGAAGTCTACGAGCAGTACTTC. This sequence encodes CASGTEVYEQYF.

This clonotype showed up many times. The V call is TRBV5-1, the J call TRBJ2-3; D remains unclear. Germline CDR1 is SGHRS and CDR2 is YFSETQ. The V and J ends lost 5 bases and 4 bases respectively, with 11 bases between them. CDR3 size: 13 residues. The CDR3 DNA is TGCGCCAGCAGGGTCCCGCCGTCAGATACGCAGTATTTT. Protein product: CASRVPPSDTQYF. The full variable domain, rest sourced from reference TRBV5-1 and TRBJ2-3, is KAGVTQTPRYLIKTRGQQVTLSCSPISGHRSVSWYQQTPGQGLQFLFEYFSETQRNKGNFPGRFSGRQFSNSRSEMNVSTLELGDSALYLCASRVPPSDTQYFGPGTRLTVL.

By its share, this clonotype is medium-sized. Here the CDR3 DNA reads TGTGCCAGCAGTTTAAACCTTGGAGGGCAGGCCGATGGGCAGTACTTC. It codes for CASSLNLGGQADGQYF. V usage is TRBV27 and J usage is TRBJ2-7; a possible D gene is TRBD2 (6 bases). CDR3 length equals 16 residues. V was shortened by 2 bases and J by 9 bases, with 23 bases between the two germline ends. Germline values: CDR1 MNHEY, CDR2 SMNVEV (reference sequence).

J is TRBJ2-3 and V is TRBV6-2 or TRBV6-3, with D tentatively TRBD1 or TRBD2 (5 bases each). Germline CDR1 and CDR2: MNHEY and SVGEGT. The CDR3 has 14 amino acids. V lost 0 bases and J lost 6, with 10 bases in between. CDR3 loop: CASSYSPEGDTQYF. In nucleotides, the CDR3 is TGTGCCAGCAGTTACTCTCCAGAGGGGGATACGCAGTATTTT.

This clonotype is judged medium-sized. CDR3 DNA sequence: TGTGCCAGAAGATCCGGTCGAGACCCCTACAATGAGCAGTTCTTC. It yields the protein CARRSGRDPYNEQFF. V usage is TRBV5-3 and J usage is TRBJ2-1; D gene ambiguous. TRBV5-3 is placed among ORFs of uncertain function. The CDR3 runs 15 residues. V lost 5 bases and J lost 2, with 14 bases in between.

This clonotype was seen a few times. CDR3 sequence: CAWSKSGTDTQYF. The CDR3 bases are TGTGCCTGGAGCAAGAGCGGCACAGATACGCAGTATTTT. This sequence joins TRBV30 and TRBJ2-3; D gene uncertain. Germline V gives CDR1 GTSNPN, CDR2 SVGIG (reference sequence). Trimming shortened V by 3 bases and J by 1 base, and 8 bases separated the two germline ends. The CDR3 has 13 residues. Using reference TRBV30 and TRBJ2-3 for the parts outside the CDR3, the full variable domain is SQTIHQWPATLVQPVGSPLSLECTVEGTSNPNLYWYRQAAGRGLQLLFYSVGIGQISSEVPQNLSASRPQDRQFILSSKKLLLSDSGFYLCAWSKSGTDTQYFGPGTRLTVL.

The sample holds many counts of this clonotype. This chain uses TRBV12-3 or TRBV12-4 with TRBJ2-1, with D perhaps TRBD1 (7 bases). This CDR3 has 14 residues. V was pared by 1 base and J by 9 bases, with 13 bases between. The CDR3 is CASSLGRGTVEQFF. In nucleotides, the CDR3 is TGTGCCAGCAGTTTAGGCCGGGGGACAGTTGAGCAGTTCTTC.

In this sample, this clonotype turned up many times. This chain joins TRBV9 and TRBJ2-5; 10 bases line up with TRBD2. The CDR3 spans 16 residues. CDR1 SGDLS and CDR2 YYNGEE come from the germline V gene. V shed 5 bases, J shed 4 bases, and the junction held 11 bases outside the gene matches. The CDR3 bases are TGTGCCAGCAGGGCCCTAGCGGGAGAATGGAGAGAGACCCAGTACTTC. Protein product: CASRALAGEWRETQYF.

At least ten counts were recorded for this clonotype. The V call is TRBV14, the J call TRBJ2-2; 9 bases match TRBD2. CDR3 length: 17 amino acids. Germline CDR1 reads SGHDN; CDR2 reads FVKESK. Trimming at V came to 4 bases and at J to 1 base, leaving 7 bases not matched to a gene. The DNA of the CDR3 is TGTGCCAGCAGCCGAGTTGGACTAGCGAGGAACACCGGGGAGCTGTTTTTT. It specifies CASSRVGLARNTGELFF.